A single sample gave rise to the 8 T cell receptor beta chains below, sequenced in a study of T cell responses to AZD1222 COVID-19 vaccine. Data came from immunoSEQ multiplex PCR; TCRdb stores just in-frame clones and leaves some out. Of 110,000 or so clones listed, approximately 91% are singletons. Here the sequenced sample was peripheral blood, taken on day 0 of AZD1222 vaccination. The receptors shown here come from an adult in good health.

The CDR3 here is CASSPLQGNEKLFF. DNA of the CDR3: TGTGCCAGCTCACCTCTTCAGGGTAATGAAAAACTGTTTTTT. This chain joins TRBV18 and TRBJ1-4, with D possibly TRBD1 on 5 matching bases. The ends were cut back, 3 bases at V and 4 bases at J, with 9 bases in the middle. Germline V lookup: CDR1 KGHSH, CDR2 LQKENI. CDR3 length equals 14 residues.

The chain employs TRBV6-6 and TRBJ1-1, with D unresolved. CDR1 and CDR2 (germline): MNHNY, SVGAGI (reference sequence). V was clipped by 7 bases and J by 0 bases, with 3 bases between them. The CDR3 extends over 11 amino acids. CDR3 coding DNA: TGTGCCAGCACCGTGAACACTGAAGCTTTCTTT. The encoded protein is CASTVNTEAFF.

The V gene is TRBV4-3, the J gene TRBJ2-2; 8 bases match TRBD1. The CDR3 has 14 residues. The ends lost 7 bases at V and 2 bases at J; junction bases unmatched: 3. Germline V gives CDR1 LGHNA, CDR2 YSLEER. CDR3 DNA sequence: TGCGCCAGCAACCAGGGGGCAAACACCGGGGAGCTGTTTTTT. It encodes CASNQGANTGELFF.

The V and J genes are TRBV12-5 and TRBJ1-4, with TRBD1 matching 8 bases. Trimming cost V 6 bases and J 0 bases; bases outside gene matches: 6. Germline CDR1 is LGHNT and CDR2 is FRNRAP. The length of the CDR3 is 16 residues. CDR3 region: CASGRGQASTNEKLFF. CDR3 DNA: TGTGCTAGTGGCCGGGGACAGGCCTCAACTAATGAAAAACTGTTTTTT.

The V call is TRBV4-3, the J call TRBJ1-1; D is uncertain. CDR3 size: 15 residues. CDR1 is LGHNA, CDR2 YSLEER, per germline. V was pared by 3 bases and J by 2 bases, with 13 bases between. CDR3 coding DNA: TGCGCCAGCAGCCATGCCCTAGACGGTAACACTGAAGCTTTCTTT. Amino acid sequence: CASSHALDGNTEAFF.

The rearrangement links TRBV4-1 to TRBJ2-2; no clear D. Trimming removed 5 bases from V and 3 bases from J, with 10 bases in between. The CDR3 runs to 14 residues. Germline V lookup: CDR1 MGHRA, CDR2 YSYEKL. CDR3 sequence: CASSSISHTGELFF. The CDR3 DNA follows: TGCGCCAGCAGCTCTATATCCCACACCGGGGAGCTGTTTTTT.

This chain joins TRBV9 and TRBJ1-4; tentatively, D is TRBD1 (5 bases). The V end was cut by 2 bases, the J end by 6 bases, with 11 bases between. Germline V gene sequence: CDR1 SGDLS, CDR2 YYNGEE. The CDR3 loop spans 14 amino acids. The CDR3 region is CASSVRQTDEKLFF. The CDR3 DNA reads TGTGCCAGCAGCGTGAGACAGACTGATGAAAAACTGTTTTTT.

V gene TRBV6-2 or TRBV6-3 combines with J gene TRBJ1-5; D remains ambiguous. The germline V gene encodes CDR1 MNHEY and CDR2 SVGEGT. The CDR3 totals 12 residues. The germline V and J ends were trimmed by 4 bases and 9 bases, with 10 bases remaining between them. CDR3 DNA sequence: TGTGCCAGCAGTTTCAATCCGGGGCCCCAGCATTTT. Translation gives CASSFNPGPQHF.